The clone carrying this T cell receptor (beta chain) was observed many times. What it binds is unknown. Samples came from axillary lymph nodes draining the breast cancer. The entry originates in a study of breast tumors, draining lymph nodes, adjacent tissues. TCRdb redid the calling of the multiplex PCR reads with MiXCR, one entry per CDR3 protein. The table includes around 290,000 distinct CDR3 sequences, 30% detected once. General observations from the study: Tumor T cell lymph node origin was a supported hypothesis, not proven. Tumor and nontumor repertoires were significantly more similar in luminal-like than in basal-like breast cancer.

V dropped 4 bases and J dropped 5 bases, with 11 bases sitting between them. This CDR3 has 13 residues. The V gene's germline CDR1 is LGHNA and CDR2 YNFKEQ. The chain employs TRBV4-2 and TRBJ2-5; no definite D call. Sequences were obtained from axillary lymph node tissue. The sequence came from a female donor with breast cancer. Some clones in this sample may be carry-over from other donors' samples. CDR3 residues: CASSRANGETQYF. The CDR3 DNA reads as TGTGCCAGCAGCCGGGCCAATGGGGAGACCCAGTACTTC.